The 27 T cell receptor beta chains reported below all come from one sample, sequenced in a study of blood T cell repertoires in COVID-19. Some clones are missing from TCRdb's copy, which holds only in-frame ones; the method was immunoSEQ multiplex PCR. This sample has around 400,000 clones, with roughly 92% found just once. Sequencing was carried out using PBMCs or T cells enriched from blood (not recorded which). The receptors come from a woman in her thirties or forties who had been exposed to COVID-19.

Regarding this clone: The sample holds other DNA sequences that translate to the same CDR3. V usage is TRBV24-1 and J usage is TRBJ1-2, with 9 bases lining up with TRBD1. The germline V gene encodes CDR1 KGHDR and CDR2 SFDVKD. CDR3 size: 15 residues. The V gene end was trimmed by 2 bases and the J gene end by 2 bases; junction bases not matched to a gene: 2. In DNA form, the CDR3 reads TGTGCCACCAGTGATTATGGGACAGGGAACTATGGCTACACCTTC. As protein: CATSDYGTGNYGYTF.

The chain has TRBV2 and TRBJ2-7, with D uncertain. The CDR3 totals 14 residues. Germline CDR1 SNHLY, CDR2 FYNNEI. V was cut by 4 bases and J by 6 bases, with 16 bases left in between. In nucleotides, the CDR3 is TGTGCCAGCAGTGTCTTAGAGGTACTGAGCGAGCAGTACTTC. Translating it yields CASSVLEVLSEQYF. Complete variable domain (other parts from reference TRBV2 and TRBJ2-7): EPEVTQTPSHQVTQMGQEVILRCVPISNHLYFYWYRQILGQKVEFLVSFYNNEISEKSEIFDDQFSVERPDGSNFTLKIRSTKLEDSAMYFCASSVLEVLSEQYFGPGTRLTVT.

V usage is TRBV7-9 and J usage is TRBJ2-2; D gene unclear. Germline CDR1 SEHNR, CDR2 FQNEAQ (reference sequence). The CDR3 totals 15 residues. V lost 5 bases and J 4 bases, leaving 14 bases between the germline ends. The CDR3: CASSPPGPSTGELFF. For the CDR3, the DNA is TGTGCCAGCAGCCCGCCGGGTCCATCCACCGGGGAGCTGTTTTTT. The full variable domain, in which reference TRBV7-9 and TRBJ2-2 provide the parts outside the CDR3, is DTGVSQNPRHKITKRGQNVTFRCDPISEHNRLYWYRQTLGQGPEFLTYFQNEAQLEKSRLLSDRFSAERPKGSFSTLEIQRTEQGDSAMYLCASSPPGPSTGELFFGEGSRLTVL.

The chain links TRBV4-3 to TRBJ1-4; possibly TRBD1 for D (6 bases). Between the trimmed V and J ends, which lost 3 bases and 1 base, there was a span of 18 bases. Looked up from germline, CDR1 is LGHNA and CDR2 is YSLEER. The CDR3 is 18 amino acids. The CDR3 nucleotides read TGCGCCAGCAGCCACTTTGGCGGGGGCAGGGGAACTAATGAAAAACTGTTTTTT. It specifies CASSHFGGGRGTNEKLFF.

V usage is TRBV5-1 and J usage is TRBJ1-1; possible D gene TRBD1, 6 bases. From germline, CDR1 is SGHRS and CDR2 YFSETQ. The V end was cut by 4 bases, the J end by 5 bases, with 18 bases between. The CDR3 has 15 amino acids. CDR3 loop: CASSGMTGPGTEAFF. CDR3 sequence (DNA): TGCGCCAGCAGCGGCATGACAGGCCCGGGTACTGAAGCTTTCTTT.

About this clone itself: At one end, the junction sequence differs from germline, possibly due to a read error. This sequence joins TRBV5-6 and TRBJ1-3; D gene unclear. Germline CDR1 SGHDT, CDR2 YYEEEE. This CDR3 contains 14 residues. The CDR3, as DNA: TGTGCCAGCACCTTGTCCTTCTCTGGAAACACCATATATTTT. It translates to CASTLSFSGNTIYF.

This chain connects TRBV5-5 to TRBJ2-1; a weak D match, TRBD2 (6 bases). CDR1 is SGHKS, CDR2 YYEKEE, per germline (reference sequence). Trimming took off 4 bases at V and 4 bases at J, with 15 bases between the two ends. The CDR3 has 15 residues. CDR3 coding DNA: TGTGCCAGCAGCCCCGGGGTAGCGGAATACAATGAGCAGTTCTTC. Translated, it gives CASSPGVAEYNEQFF.

The V and J genes are TRBV27 and TRBJ2-7; TRBD1 might be the D (5 bases). V lost 1 base and J lost 2, with 18 bases in between. Per germline, CDR1 MNHEY and CDR2 SMNVEV (reference sequence). This CDR3 contains 17 residues. CDR3 sequence: CASSLLIGRKGAYEQYF. The DNA for the CDR3 is TGTGCCAGCAGTTTATTAATTGGCAGGAAAGGGGCCTACGAGCAGTACTTC.

This chain connects TRBV7-9 to TRBJ1-1, with D unresolved. V lost 5 bases and J 5 bases, leaving 15 bases between the germline ends. CDR3 length: 14 residues. Looked up from germline, CDR1 is SEHNR and CDR2 is FQNEAQ (reference sequence). The chain's CDR3 is CASSPRVPRTEAFF. DNA of the CDR3: TGTGCCAGCAGCCCTCGGGTTCCGCGTACTGAAGCTTTCTTT.

The chain carries TRBV10-3 and TRBJ1-2, with D uncertain. The CDR3 consists of 13 residues. Germline loops: CDR1 ENHRY, CDR2 SYGVKD. Deletions cut 6 bases from V and 7 bases from J, with 15 bases between. CDR3 nucleotide sequence: TGTGCCATCAGGCGGGAGGCGGAGTCTGGCTACACCTTC. As protein: CAIRREAESGYTF.

This chain uses TRBV2 with TRBJ1-1; D is unresolved. The CDR3 is 13 residues long. The germline V and J ends were trimmed by 4 bases and 0 bases, with 6 bases remaining between them. Germline assignment: CDR1 SNHLY and CDR2 FYNNEI. This CDR3 reads CASSGEVNTEAFF. The CDR3 DNA reads TGTGCCAGCAGTGGGGAGGTGAACACTGAAGCTTTCTTT.

Concerning this clone: The identical CDR3 is also encoded by other nucleotide sequences in the sample. The chain is built from TRBV18 and TRBJ1-1; D is ambiguous. Trimming pared 2 bases from V and 1 base from J, leaving 5 bases between. The germline V gene has CDR1 KGHSH and CDR2 LQKENI. This CDR3 region has 13 residues. CDR3 region: CASSPSGNTEAFF. Here the CDR3 DNA reads TGTGCCAGCTCACCATCAGGGAACACTGAAGCTTTCTTT.

This clone was seen a single time. The rearrangement joins TRBV7-2 to TRBJ2-7, with 9 positions matching TRBD2. The germline V gene encodes CDR1 SGHTA and CDR2 FQGNSA. This CDR3 region has 14 residues. After removal of 4 bases from V and 6 bases from J, the junction contained 7 bases not matched to a gene. Written as DNA, the CDR3 is TGTGCCAGCAGCTCCTTAGCGGGAGCCTCCGAGCAGTACTTC. Amino acid sequence: CASSSLAGASEQYF.

V is TRBV6-5 and J is TRBJ1-5; D uncertain. The CDR3 has 10 residues. V was clipped by 10 bases and J by 7 bases, with 8 bases between them. Looked up from germline, CDR1 is MNHEY and CDR2 is SVGAGI. The DNA of the CDR3 is TGTGCCACCAACTCGCAGCCCCAGCATTTT. It specifies CATNSQPQHF.

This chain links TRBV24-1 with TRBJ2-3; 8 bases are shared with TRBD1. The CDR3 sequence is 16 residues long. V trimming: 4 bases; J trimming: 1 base; junction bases outside the gene matches: 6. CDR1 and CDR2 from the germline V gene are KGHDR and SFDVKD. Here the CDR3 reads CATSDYYRGGTDTQYF. As DNA, the CDR3 is TGTGCCACCAGTGACTATTACAGGGGGGGCACAGATACGCAGTATTTT.

The V call is TRBV15, the J call TRBJ1-6; 7 positions match TRBD1. The CDR3 has 15 amino acids. Unmatched junction bases numbered 7, after V lost 1 base and J lost 10 bases. Germline V lookup: CDR1 LNHNV, CDR2 YYDKDF (reference sequence). CDR3 nucleotide sequence: TGTGCCACCAGCAGAGTCACAGGGGCTAGATCACCCCTCCACTTT. It codes for CATSRVTGARSPLHF.

This chain connects TRBV11-2 to TRBJ2-7; TRBD2 aligns across 11 bases. The CDR3 sequence is 15 residues long. The ends lost 5 bases at V and 4 bases at J; junction bases unmatched: 7. Germline values: CDR1 SGHAT, CDR2 FQNNGV. The CDR3 loop reads CASSPELAGEYEQYF. Written as DNA, the CDR3 is TGTGCCAGCAGCCCCGAACTAGCGGGGGAATACGAGCAGTACTTC.

Only a few counts were recorded for this clone. The chain is built from TRBV10-3 and TRBJ1-6, with D tentatively TRBD1 (6 bases). V gave up 0 bases and J gave up 7 bases, with 13 bases separating them. Looked up from germline, CDR1 is ENHRY and CDR2 is SYGVKD. CDR3 length: 16 residues. As DNA, the CDR3 is TGTGCCATCAGTGAGTCGGGCAGGGGTGGAAATTCACCCCTCCACTTT. It yields the protein CAISESGRGGNSPLHF.

The chain has TRBV5-1 and TRBJ2-7; 10 bases are shared with TRBD1. The germline CDR1 and CDR2 sequences are SGHRS and YFSETQ. J was trimmed by 3 bases and V by 0 bases; bases with no gene match: 9. The CDR3 runs 17 residues. The CDR3 coding sequence is TGCGCCAGCAGCTTGGCCTCGGGACAGGGGAGGGTCTACGAGCAGTACTTC. Translating gives CASSLASGQGRVYEQYF.

The rearrangement joins TRBV3-1 (or the pseudogene TRBV3-2) to TRBJ2-3, with 13 bases aligning to TRBD2. From germline, CDR1 is LGHDT and CDR2 YNNKEL (reference sequence). V trimming: 3 bases; J trimming: 0 bases; junction bases outside the gene matches: 15. This CDR3 contains 21 residues. The CDR3: CASSQGTSGAPGPFSTDTQYF. As DNA, the CDR3 is TGTGCCAGCAGCCAGGGGACTAGCGGGGCTCCGGGGCCCTTCAGCACAGATACGCAGTATTTT.

In its sample, this clone was seen once. The rearrangement links TRBV19 to TRBJ2-3; 9 bases fit TRBD1. Trimming cost V 8 bases and J 7 bases; bases outside gene matches: 10. The CDR3 spans 14 residues. Germline V gene sequence: CDR1 LNHDA, CDR2 SQIVND (reference sequence). The CDR3: CASGEQGALHTQYF. The CDR3 nucleotides are TGTGCCAGTGGCGAACAGGGGGCGTTACATACGCAGTATTTT.

The chain carries TRBV19 and TRBJ1-3; perhaps TRBD1 as D (6 bases). CDR1 and CDR2 (germline): LNHDA, SQIVND (reference sequence). V was shortened by 2 bases and J by 3 bases, with 14 bases between the two germline ends. CDR3 size: 16 residues. The CDR3 region has the DNA TGTGCCAGTAGTATATCTCTCGGACAGAATGGAAACACCATATATTTT. It codes for CASSISLGQNGNTIYF.

The CDR3 spells CASSKQGLNTEAFF. CDR3 sequence (DNA): TGTGCCAGCAGCAAACAGGGGCTTAACACTGAAGCTTTCTTT. The J gene is TRBJ1-1, the V gene TRBV6-5, with 7 positions matching TRBD1. The length of the CDR3 is 14 residues. Per the germline V gene, CDR1 is MNHEY and CDR2 is SVGAGI. V was clipped by 6 bases and J by 2 bases; unmatched bases: 6.

In its sample, this clone was seen once. This chain links TRBV27 with TRBJ2-5; TRBD1 matches 8 bases. V lost 1 base to trimming and J lost 9 bases; unmatched junction nucleotides: 7. The germline CDR1 and CDR2 sequences are MNHEY and SMNVEV (reference sequence). The CDR3 runs 14 residues. In nucleotides, the CDR3 is TGTGCCAGCAGTTTATTACAGGGGGTGGGGGCCCAGTACTTC. The encoded protein is CASSLLQGVGAQYF.

V is TRBV25-1 and J is TRBJ1-4; weak D call: TRBD1 (6 bases). The CDR3 spans 15 residues. The germline CDR1 and CDR2 sequences are MGHDK and SYGVNS. V lost 4 bases and J 5 bases, leaving 14 bases between the germline ends. The CDR3 loop is CASSAATGINEKLFF. Here the CDR3 DNA reads TGTGCCAGCAGTGCGGCGACAGGCATAAATGAAAAACTGTTTTTT.

V usage is TRBV5-1 and J usage is TRBJ1-3; D is unresolved. In germline, CDR1 is SGHRS, CDR2 YFSETQ. The CDR3 length is 12 residues. With 3 bases removed from V and 2 bases from J, the gap between germline ends came to 3 bases. The CDR3 sequence: CASSSTGNTIYF. The CDR3 nucleotides are TGCGCCAGCAGCTCCACTGGAAACACCATATATTTT.

The gene calls are TRBV6-2 or TRBV6-3 and TRBJ1-1; tentatively, D is TRBD1 (5 bases). Germline V CDR1 and CDR2: MNHEY, SVGEGT. The ends were cut back, 3 bases at V and 1 base at J, with 9 bases in the middle. The CDR3 has 14 amino acids. CDR3 protein: CASSYQGQNTEAFF. The DNA for the CDR3 is TGTGCCAGCAGTTATCAGGGCCAGAACACTGAAGCTTTCTTT.